The 24 T cell receptor beta chains below were found in one sample sequenced in a study of response to subunit inactivated influenza vaccine. MiXCR, run by TCRdb on the RT-PCR reads, gives a single entry per CDR3 protein. The sample lists 450,000 to 600,000 distinct CDR3 sequences, about 8% occurring once. Sequenced here: PBMCs from blood, sampled around 25 months after vaccination. The source is a man aged 50 to 69 who received an inactivated influenza vaccine.

The CDR3 DNA is TGTGCCAGCAGCCCCCGACGTACCGGGGGGGCCGGGGAGCTGTTTTTT. Its protein is CASSPRRTGGAGELFF. The genes are TRBV13 and TRBJ2-2, with 8 bases lining up with TRBD2. Germline V lookup: CDR1 PRHDT, CDR2 FYEKMQ (reference sequence). The CDR3 has 16 amino acids. The V segment lost 5 bases and the J segment 6 bases; nucleotides outside the gene matches: 11.

The table lists this clonotype with many counts. The V gene is TRBV6-5, the J gene TRBJ2-2; D may match TRBD1 or TRBD2 (6 bases each). CDR3 size: 15 residues. Germline lookup yields CDR1 MNHEY and CDR2 SVGAGI. The ends were cut back, 3 bases at V and 2 bases at J, with 10 bases in the middle. The CDR3 spells CASSYGGTNTGELFF. DNA for the CDR3: TGTGCCAGCAGTTATGGCGGGACAAACACCGGGGAGCTGTTTTTT.

This clonotype was seen ten or more times. The chain has TRBV10-3 and TRBJ2-3; D perhaps matches TRBD2 (6 bases). Germline CDR1 ENHRY, CDR2 SYGVKD. V shed 4 bases and J shed 1 base, with 21 bases lying between them. This CDR3 comprises 18 residues. The CDR3 DNA reads as TGTGCCATCAGTGCTATGGGGCCCGGGACTCCAGGCACAGATACGCAGTATTTT. Translating gives CAISAMGPGTPGTDTQYF.

This clonotype was detected a few times. The rearrangement joins TRBV12-3 or TRBV12-4 to TRBJ1-2; D perhaps matches TRBD1 (5 bases). V dropped 5 bases and J dropped 3 bases, with 10 bases sitting between them. This CDR3 has 13 amino acids. CDR3 loop: CASSLDTDYGYTF. The CDR3 nucleotides read TGTGCCAGCAGTCTGGACACAGACTATGGCTACACCTTC.

In this sample, this clonotype turned up a few times. This sequence joins TRBV3-1 and TRBJ1-4; 7 nucleotides line up with TRBD1. The CDR3 consists of 16 residues. Germline V gene lookup returns CDR1 LGHDT and CDR2 YNNKEL (reference sequence). The J segment lost 0 bases and the V segment lost 4 bases, leaving 5 bases of the junction unmatched. DNA for the CDR3: TGTGCCAGCAGCCCCGGACAGGCAGCAACTAATGAAAAACTGTTTTTT. Residues: CASSPGQAATNEKLFF. Variable domain in full (rest from reference TRBV3-1 and TRBJ1-4): DTAVSQTPKYLVTQMGNDKSIKCEQNLGHDTMYWYKQDSKKFLKIMFSYNNKELIINETVPNRFSPKSPDKAHLNLHINSLELGDSAVYFCASSPGQAATNEKLFFGSGTQLSVL.

There are many counts of this clonotype. This rearrangement joins TRBV5-1 to TRBJ2-1; D remains unclear. Trimming left V 0 bases short and J 5 bases short, with 6 bases between. Per the germline V gene, CDR1 is SGHRS and CDR2 is YFSETQ. This CDR3 is built from 13 residues. The CDR3 protein is CASSLARNNEQFF. In DNA form, the CDR3 reads TGCGCCAGCAGCTTGGCCAGGAACAATGAGCAGTTCTTC. Complete variable domain (other parts from reference TRBV5-1 and TRBJ2-1): KAGVTQTPRYLIKTRGQQVTLSCSPISGHRSVSWYQQTPGQGLQFLFEYFSETQRNKGNFPGRFSGRQFSNSRSEMNVSTLELGDSALYLCASSLARNNEQFFGPGTRLTVL.

This clonotype was recorded a few times. The chain recombines TRBV29-1 with TRBJ1-2; D gene ambiguous. V was clipped by 6 bases and J by 0 bases, with 17 bases between them. Germline CDR1 and CDR2: SQVTM and ANQGSEA. CDR3 size: 15 residues. The CDR3 DNA is TGCAGCGTCCTAATTAATAGGGCTTCTAACTATGGCTACACCTTC. The encoded protein is CSVLINRASNYGYTF.

This clonotype was seen ten or more times. The chain is built from TRBV5-1 and TRBJ2-2; 7 nucleotides match TRBD2. J lost 2 bases, V lost 4 bases, and 5 bases had no gene match. The germline V gene has CDR1 SGHRS and CDR2 YFSETQ. The CDR3 covers 15 residues. This CDR3 reads CASSATGLNTGELFF. The DNA of the CDR3 is TGCGCCAGCAGCGCGACGGGACTAAACACCGGGGAGCTGTTTTTT.

This clonotype was seen only a few times. The chain recombines TRBV5-5 with TRBJ2-3, with TRBD1 matching over 9 bases. This CDR3 comprises 16 residues. V gave up 4 bases and J gave up 2 bases; unmatched junction bases: 8. Germline V gives CDR1 SGHKS, CDR2 YYEKEE (reference sequence). The CDR3 reads CASSPGQGRPTDTQYF. CDR3 nucleotide sequence: TGTGCCAGCAGCCCCGGACAGGGGCGCCCCACAGATACGCAGTATTTT.

The rearrangement links TRBV7-2 to TRBJ2-5; 9 bases map to TRBD2. V shed 0 bases, J shed 6 bases, and the junction held 5 bases outside the gene matches. The CDR3 sequence is 15 residues long. CDR1 and CDR2 (germline): SGHTA, FQGNSA. The CDR3 DNA follows: TGTGCCAGCAGCTTAGCTGGGGCGGGGGGGCAGACCCAGTACTTC. Translation: CASSLAGAGGQTQYF.

This clonotype was picked up many times. V gene TRBV20-1 combines with J gene TRBJ2-1, with 8 bases aligning to TRBD1. Trimming removed 2 bases from V and 4 bases from J; junction bases left unmatched: 4. Looked up from germline, CDR1 is DFQATT and CDR2 is SNEGSKA (reference sequence). The CDR3 length is 14 residues. The CDR3 sequence is CSARQGASYNEQFF. Here the CDR3 DNA reads TGCAGTGCTAGACAGGGGGCTAGTTACAATGAGCAGTTCTTC.

Written as DNA, the CDR3 is TGTGCCAGCTCACCACCGGGCAGGGTTTTGGAGACCCAGTACTTC. Translation: CASSPPGRVLETQYF. The gene calls are TRBV18 and TRBJ2-5; D is perhaps TRBD1 (5 bases). V shed 0 bases and J shed 5 bases, with 13 bases lying between them. Germline V gene lookup returns CDR1 KGHSH and CDR2 LQKENI. This CDR3 has 15 amino acids.

This clonotype was seen a handful of times. The chain recombines TRBV19 with TRBJ2-7; 9 bases agree with TRBD1. Trimming removed 3 bases from V and 3 bases from J; junction bases left unmatched: 3. The CDR3 totals 14 residues. In germline, CDR1 is LNHDA, CDR2 SQIVND (reference sequence). The CDR3 is CASSIRQGVYEQYF. For the CDR3, the DNA is TGTGCCAGTAGTATTCGACAGGGGGTCTACGAGCAGTACTTC.

J is TRBJ1-1 and V is TRBV2; D gene ambiguous. This CDR3 is 13 amino acids long. V gave up 7 bases and J gave up 1 base, with 10 bases separating them. CDR1 SNHLY and CDR2 FYNNEI come from the germline V gene. CDR3 in amino acids: CASMRSENTEAFF. In nucleotides, the CDR3 is TGTGCCAGCATGAGGAGTGAGAACACTGAAGCTTTCTTT. Full variable domain (missing parts from reference TRBV2 and TRBJ1-1): EPEVTQTPSHQVTQMGQEVILRCVPISNHLYFYWYRQILGQKVEFLVSFYNNEISEKSEIFDDQFSVERPDGSNFTLKIRSTKLEDSAMYFCASMRSENTEAFFGQGTRLTVV.

The rearrangement joins TRBV20-1 to TRBJ2-5; no firm D call. Trimming pared 0 bases from V and 0 bases from J, leaving 11 bases between. The CDR3 covers 15 residues. Germline CDR1 and CDR2: DFQATT and SNEGSKA (reference sequence). In DNA, the CDR3 is TGCAGTGCTAGAGATCCCTCCTCTAACCAAGAGACCCAGTACTTC. Translation: CSARDPSSNQETQYF.

The sample holds a few counts of this clonotype. The gene calls are TRBV5-1 and TRBJ2-7; D is undetermined. CDR1 and CDR2 (germline): SGHRS, YFSETQ. V was clipped by 0 bases and J by 2 bases, with 9 bases between them. The CDR3 totals 14 residues. The CDR3: CASSLGGPTYEQYF. CDR3 coding DNA: TGCGCCAGCAGCTTGGGCGGACCTACCTACGAGCAGTACTTC.

This clonotype came up many times. The chain uses TRBV4-3 and TRBJ2-7; D not certain. From germline, CDR1 is LGHNA and CDR2 YSLEER. Trimming pared 0 bases from V and 3 bases from J, leaving 6 bases between. The CDR3 has 13 amino acids. The CDR3 reads CASSQEFNYEQYF. The CDR3 region has the DNA TGCGCCAGCAGCCAAGAATTTAACTACGAGCAGTACTTC.

This clonotype was picked up many times. V gene TRBV10-3 combines with J gene TRBJ2-1; 11 nucleotides match TRBD2. Germline CDR1 and CDR2: ENHRY and SYGVKD. The CDR3 spans 16 residues. V lost 6 bases to trimming and J lost 5 bases; unmatched junction nucleotides: 9. The CDR3 spells CAISQFSGGANNEQFF. CDR3 coding DNA: TGTGCCATCAGCCAATTTAGCGGGGGGGCTAACAATGAGCAGTTCTTC.

This clonotype appeared a few times. The chain has TRBV7-9 and TRBJ2-3, with 11 bases matching TRBD2. V dropped 5 bases and J dropped 5; count of bases not matched to a gene: 9. The CDR3 extends over 16 amino acids. In germline, CDR1 is SEHNR, CDR2 FQNEAQ (reference sequence). CDR3 sequence (DNA): TGTGCCAGCAGCCCCGGGACTAGCGGTCAGGTAGATACGCAGTATTTT. It codes for CASSPGTSGQVDTQYF.

The chain uses TRBV29-1 and TRBJ2-5; the match to TRBD1 covers 9 bases. J was trimmed by 1 base and V by 5 bases; bases with no gene match: 8. This CDR3 comprises 15 residues. Per germline, CDR1 SQVTM and CDR2 ANQGSEA. Here the CDR3 DNA reads TGCAGCGTTAACGAGGACAGGGGAAGCCAAGAGACCCAGTACTTC. This codes for CSVNEDRGSQETQYF.

This clonotype has just a few counts. This sequence joins TRBV20-1 and TRBJ2-7, with 7 bases identical to TRBD1. Losses at the gene ends were 6 bases for V and 4 bases for J; bases not matched to a gene: 9. CDR1 and CDR2 (germline): DFQATT, SNEGSKA (reference sequence). The CDR3 has 13 amino acids. CDR3 sequence: CSAAPQGVYEQYF. The CDR3 DNA reads TGCAGTGCCGCCCCCCAGGGGGTGTACGAGCAGTACTTC.

This clonotype is judged medium-sized. The chain has TRBV5-5 and TRBJ1-1; D gene unclear. CDR1 SGHKS and CDR2 YYEKEE come from the germline V gene (reference sequence). Trimming took 4 bases from V and 5 from J, leaving 9 bases between them. The CDR3 totals 12 residues. The DNA of the CDR3 is TGTGCCAGCAGCCTCGGGTGGACTGAAGCTTTCTTT. Protein: CASSLGWTEAFF.

This chain connects TRBV10-2 to TRBJ2-7; 9 nucleotides align to TRBD1. Germline trimming cut 6 bases from V and 2 bases from J; bases unmatched to any gene: 5. Germline V gene sequence: CDR1 WSHSY, CDR2 SAAADI. The CDR3 contains 14 residues. In nucleotides, the CDR3 is TGCGCCAGCAGAGGACAGGGGATTACCTACGAGCAGTACTTC. Residues: CASRGQGITYEQYF.

Only one count was recorded for this clonotype. The genes are TRBV29-1 and TRBJ1-6; D is ambiguous. Trimming took 6 bases from V and 5 from J, leaving 11 bases between them. The CDR3 consists of 13 residues. Germline V lookup: CDR1 SQVTM, CDR2 ANQGSEA. This chain's CDR3 is CSVASENNSPLHF. DNA of the CDR3: TGCAGCGTCGCCTCTGAGAATAATTCACCCCTCCACTTT.